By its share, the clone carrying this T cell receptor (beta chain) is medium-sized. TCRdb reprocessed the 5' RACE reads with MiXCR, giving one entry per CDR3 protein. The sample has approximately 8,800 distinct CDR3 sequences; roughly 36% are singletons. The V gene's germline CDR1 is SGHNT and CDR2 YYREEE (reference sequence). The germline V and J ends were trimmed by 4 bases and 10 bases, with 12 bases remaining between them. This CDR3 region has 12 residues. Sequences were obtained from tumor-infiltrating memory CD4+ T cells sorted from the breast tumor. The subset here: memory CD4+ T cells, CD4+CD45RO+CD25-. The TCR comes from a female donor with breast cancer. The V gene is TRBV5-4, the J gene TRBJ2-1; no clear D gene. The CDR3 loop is CASSHANREQFF. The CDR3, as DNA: TGTGCCAGCAGCCATGCGAACAGAGAGCAGTTCTTC.